This passage covers 5 T cell receptor beta chains from one sample sequenced in a study of OX40 agonist ivuxolimab in advanced cancers. The assay was immunoSEQ multiplex PCR, and TCRdb's table has in-frame clones only and misses some. The sample has about 100,000 clones, under 90% seen once. Sequencing was performed on CD4+ or CD8+ T cells sorted from blood, taken in a trial of the OX40 agonist ivuxolimab. Receptor source: an adult with an advanced solid tumor such as melanoma, head and neck, liver or kidney cancer.

This rearrangement joins TRBV5-1 to TRBJ2-3; the D gene is possibly TRBD1 (6 bases). The CDR3 spans 15 residues. V gave up 3 bases and J gave up 0 bases, with 11 bases separating them. CDR1 SGHRS and CDR2 YFSETQ come from the germline V gene. The CDR3 DNA reads as TGCGCCAGCAGCTACGGGGACATAAGCACAGATACGCAGTATTTT. This codes for CASSYGDISTDTQYF.

V and J are TRBV25-1 and TRBJ1-6, with 10 positions matching TRBD1. The germline V gene encodes CDR1 MGHDK and CDR2 SYGVNS. The CDR3 length is 16 residues. Trimming removed 2 bases from V and 9 bases from J; junction bases left unmatched: 7. The CDR3 DNA follows: TGTGCCAGCAGTGAACATTGGGGGACAGGGGCTTCACCCCTCCACTTT. Its translation: CASSEHWGTGASPLHF.

V and J are TRBV4-2 and TRBJ2-3, with 11 bases fitting TRBD2. After removal of 0 bases from V and 6 bases from J, the junction contained 8 bases not matched to a gene. Germline V gene lookup returns CDR1 LGHNA and CDR2 YNFKEQ. This CDR3 comprises 17 residues. CDR3 bases: TGTGCCAGCAGCCAAGAGTCGGTAGCGGGAGGGCAGGATACGCAGTATTTT. This translates into CASSQESVAGGQDTQYF.

The chain couples TRBV6-4 to TRBJ2-1; D is possibly TRBD2 (6 bases). With 4 bases removed from V and 5 bases from J, the gap between germline ends came to 9 bases. There are 13 residues in the CDR3. Germline V gene sequence: CDR1 MRHNA, CDR2 SNTAGT. For the CDR3, the DNA is TGTGCCAGCAGTGTAACTAGCAACAATGAGCAGTTCTTC. This codes for CASSVTSNNEQFF.

This clone appeared once. This chain uses TRBV5-8 with TRBJ1-5; perhaps TRBD1 as D (6 bases). Trimming took off 0 bases at V and 9 bases at J, with 13 bases between the two ends. There are 14 residues in the CDR3. CDR1 and CDR2 from the germline V gene are SGHTS and YDEGEE. Here the CDR3 DNA reads TGTGCCAGCAGCTTGGGACAGGTCAAGGGGCCCCAGCATTTT. Its translation is CASSLGQVKGPQHF. Filled out from reference TRBV5-8 and TRBJ1-5, the complete variable domain reads EAGVTQSPTHLIKTRGQQATLRCSPISGHTSVYWYQQALGLGLQFLLWYDEGEERNRGNFPPRFSGRQFPNYSSELNVNALELEDSALYLCASSLGQVKGPQHFGDGTRLSIL.